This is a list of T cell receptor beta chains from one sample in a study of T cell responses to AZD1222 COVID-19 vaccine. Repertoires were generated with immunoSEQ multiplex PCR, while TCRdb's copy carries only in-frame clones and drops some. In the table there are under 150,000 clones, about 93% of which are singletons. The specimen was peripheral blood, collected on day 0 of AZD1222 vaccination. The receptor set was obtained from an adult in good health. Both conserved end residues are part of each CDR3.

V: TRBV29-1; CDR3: CSVVVTSIKETQYF
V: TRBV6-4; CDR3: CASSDSEENTEAFF
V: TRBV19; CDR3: CASKSNRDYGYTF
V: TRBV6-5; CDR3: CASSPRGGGNTIYF
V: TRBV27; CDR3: CASSRESGVGYSYEQYF
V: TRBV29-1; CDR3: CSVEGTGGNYGYTF
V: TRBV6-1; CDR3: CASSEGGQTTEAFF
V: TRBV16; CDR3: CASSPSLAGTTDTQYF
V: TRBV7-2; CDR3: CASRPSRGGPITSYGYTF
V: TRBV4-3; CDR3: CASSQEDGLSYEQYF
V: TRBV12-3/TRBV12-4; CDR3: CASSGDGVVF
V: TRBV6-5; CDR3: CASSYSTGYYGYTF
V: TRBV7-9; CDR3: CASSLVGVDTQYF
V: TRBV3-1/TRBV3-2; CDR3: CASSPPPQGYTF
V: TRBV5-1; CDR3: CASSRSFANYGYTF
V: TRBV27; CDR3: CASSLRGVRNTEAFF
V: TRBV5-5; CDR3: CASSLVGQGSGNTIYF
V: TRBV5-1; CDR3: CASTSGTEGTGELFF
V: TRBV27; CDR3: CASSLVHTGELFF
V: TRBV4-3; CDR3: CASSDTLGNIQYF
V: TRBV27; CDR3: CASSLGLAGVNIQYF
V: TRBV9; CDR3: CASSDPIPIAGGTDTQYF
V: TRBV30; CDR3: CAWRDNTEAFF
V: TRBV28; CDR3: CASSFSVGVPHF
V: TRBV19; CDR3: CASAAGSSYEQYF
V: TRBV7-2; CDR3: CASRSDRAGYGYTF
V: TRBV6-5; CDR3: CASRSGVVQETQYF
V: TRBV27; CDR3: CASSPPGQGIYGYTF
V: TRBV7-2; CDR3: CASSLGATTETQYF
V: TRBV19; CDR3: CASSIGTGRYSDYGYTF
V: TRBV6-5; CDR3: CACGKVPYEQYF
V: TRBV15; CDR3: CATSRGSYSYNSPLHF
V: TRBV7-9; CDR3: CASTHGMHGELFF
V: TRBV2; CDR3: CASSEIGTGAYEQYF
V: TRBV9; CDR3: CASSVEAKREETQYF
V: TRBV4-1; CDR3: CASSQDYRGSYNEQFF
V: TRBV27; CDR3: CASSPAQDPYEQYF
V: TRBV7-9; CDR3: CASSTTGRFGFEQYF
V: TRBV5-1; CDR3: CASSTSDPYEQYF
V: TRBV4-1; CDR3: CASSPDRGRNQPQHF